This T cell receptor beta chain emerged from a study of blood T cell repertoires in COVID-19. On the study more broadly: Samples representing acute and convalescent COVID-19 were sourced from the United States, Italy and Spain. The analysed material was cDNA or gDNA that came from T cells, B-cell-depleted T cells, or PBMCs.

Deletions cut 4 bases from V and 3 bases from J, with 10 bases between. This CDR3 is 14 amino acids long. Germline CDR1 is SGHRS and CDR2 is YFSETQ. Per the original methods: The authors estimated nucleated cell counts from reference gene primer amplification. TCRdb keeps only in-frame clones here, not all; method: immunoSEQ multiplex PCR. The DNA gave D and trimming, while V, J and clone size come from that table. This sample has around 400,000 clones; roughly 90% occur once, and the top ten carry approximately 1.5%. Participants had their cohort set by participant-reported clinical history. This chain uses TRBV5-1 with TRBJ2-2, with TRBD1 as a possible D gene (5 bases). Sequencing was performed on PBMCs or T cells enriched from blood (not recorded which). This clonotype originated in a woman in her twenties or thirties who had recovered from COVID-19. As DNA, the CDR3 is TGCGCCAGCAGCCCGACAGAATACACCGGGGAGCTGTTTTTT. Translation gives CASSPTEYTGELFF.